Listed here are 7 T cell receptor beta chains from one sample, sequenced in a study of post-analysis software for immune sequencing data. The study, taken as a whole, reports: Compared with controls, patients had more of about 5 TRBV segments, including TRBV5-6, TRBV5-1 and TRBV20-1.

These receptors have no identified antigens. Unique molecular identifiers were present in the TCR beta cDNA libraries. TCRdb fed the PCR reads into MiXCR, producing one record per CDR3 protein. The repertoire holds 700,000 to 800,000 distinct CDR3 sequences, with 30% as singletons. Sequencing was carried out using blood. The receptors here all came from a girl aged 5 to 17 with multiple sclerosis.

The V call is TRBV7-4, the J call TRBJ2-7; 7 bases are shared with TRBD2. CDR1 and CDR2 from the germline V gene are SGHVT and SQSDAQ. The CDR3 spans 15 residues. With V trimmed by 4 bases and J by 3 bases, 9 bases remained unmatched. CDR3 in amino acids: CASSSVGREDYEQYF. The CDR3 region has the DNA TGTGCCAGCAGCTCAGTAGGGAGGGAGGACTACGAGCAGTACTTC.

This clonotype is a singleton in its sample. The junction and the germline gene differ at one end; a read error may be behind it. The chain employs TRBV7-2 and TRBJ1-4, with D unresolved. From germline, CDR1 is SGHTA and CDR2 FQGNSA. This CDR3 region has 15 residues. In DNA form, the CDR3 reads TGTGCCAGCAGCTTAGTATCGGGGTCGGGCGAAAAACGGTTTTTT. Translating gives CASSLVSGSGEKRFF.

CDR3 residues: CSASVSGRLGYNEQFF. The CDR3 nucleotides are TGCAGTGCTAGTGTATCAGGGCGACTCGGCTACAATGAGCAGTTCTTC. The rearrangement joins TRBV20-1 to TRBJ2-1; TRBD1 might be the D (5 bases). Per the germline V gene, CDR1 is DFQATT and CDR2 is SNEGSKA (reference sequence). Trimming stripped 3 bases from V and 3 bases from J, with 18 bases between. The CDR3 totals 16 residues.

There are a few counts of this clonotype. V usage is TRBV6-1 and J usage is TRBJ1-1; possibly TRBD1 for D (6 bases). CDR3 length: 14 residues. Germline CDR1 MNHNS, CDR2 SASEGT. V dropped 8 bases and J dropped 1 base, with 14 bases sitting between them. The CDR3 nucleotides read TGTGCCAGCTGGCTTGGGACAACGAACACTGAAGCTTTCTTT. Translating gives CASWLGTTNTEAFF.

This clonotype was recorded many times. This rearrangement joins TRBV7-9 to TRBJ2-7, with 11 positions matching TRBD2. The germline V gene has CDR1 SEHNR and CDR2 FQNEAQ (reference sequence). This CDR3 comprises 15 residues. V gave up 5 bases and J gave up 3 bases; unmatched junction bases: 6. CDR3 amino acids: CASSLTGTSGYEQYF. Here the CDR3 DNA reads TGTGCCAGCAGCCTCACCGGGACTAGCGGCTACGAGCAGTACTTC.

The rearrangement links TRBV4-2 to TRBJ2-5, with D tentatively TRBD2 (6 bases). The better agreement between TRBJ2-7 and the DNA end casts doubt on the J call. CDR1 is LGHNA and CDR2 is YNFKEQ in the germline V gene. The CDR3 is 15 amino acids. This CDR3 is CASSQSLGGIYEQYF. CDR3 nucleotide sequence: TGTGCCAGCAGCCAATCCCTCGGAGGGATCTACGAGCAGTACTTC.

V is TRBV29-1 and J is TRBJ2-1; 9 bases line up with TRBD2. From germline, CDR1 is SQVTM and CDR2 ANQGSEA. This CDR3 comprises 13 residues. Germline trimming cut 4 bases from V and 7 bases from J; bases unmatched to any gene: 5. The DNA of the CDR3 is TGCAGCGTTGGTGCGGGGGGGCAAAATGAGCAGTTCTTC. Residues: CSVGAGGQNEQFF.